This passage covers 14 T cell receptor beta chains from one sample sequenced in a study of CD8+ T cells in alopecia areata. Extraction and reverse transcription of RNA yielded cDNA as the sequencing template. Sequencing was performed with immunoSEQ multiplex PCR; in TCRdb, only in-frame clones are kept and a portion is missing. The data show 150,000 to 200,000 clones, with 60% seen just once and 1% held by the top ten. Treatment noted: oral pan-JAK inhibitor, 5-10 mg twice daily. The material was CD4+ T cells sorted from blood, obtained at week 24, from a patient treated with tofacitinib. The origin of the receptors is a human donor with alopecia areata.

This clone turned up a few times. The CDR3 DNA sequence: TGTGCTAGTGGTTTGGCAAAGGCGGGTCCCGACAACGGGAACACTGAAGCTTTCTTT. As protein: CASGLAKAGPDNGNTEAFF. The V call is TRBV12-5, the J call TRBJ1-1, with D unclear. Per the germline V gene, CDR1 is LGHNT and CDR2 is FRNRAP. Between the trimmed V and J ends, which lost 1 base and 1 base, there was a span of 22 bases. The CDR3 loop spans 19 amino acids. Using reference TRBV12-5 and TRBJ1-1 for the parts outside the CDR3, the full variable domain is DARVTQTPRHKVTEMGQEVTMRCQPILGHNTVFWYRQTMMQGLELLAYFRNRAPLDDSGMPKDRFSAEMPDATLATLKIQPSEPRDSAVYFCASGLAKAGPDNGNTEAFFGQGTRLTVV.

The rearrangement uses TRBV9 and TRBJ1-4; 8 bases are a match to TRBD1. The CDR3 is 15 amino acids. Germline CDR1 reads SGDLS; CDR2 reads YYNGEE. The V gene end was trimmed by 0 bases and the J gene end by 14 bases; junction bases not matched to a gene: 12. DNA of the CDR3: TGTGCCAGCAGCGTAGGGGGGACAGGCGGTGAATTTCTGTTTTTT. Translation gives CASSVGGTGGEFLFF.

In the case of this clone: The same CDR3 arises from other DNA sequences in this sample as well. The chain uses TRBV29-1 and TRBJ1-2; no clear D. The CDR3 runs to 9 residues. The V end lost 6 bases, the J end lost 7 bases, and 6 bases lay between the germline ends. Germline CDR1 reads SQVTM; CDR2 reads ANQGSEA. In nucleotides, the CDR3 is TGCAGCGTCGCCGGTGGCTACACCTTC. Amino acid sequence: CSVAGGYTF.

In this sample, this clone turned up once. The J gene is TRBJ1-6, the V gene TRBV30; D unresolved. The CDR3 totals 14 residues. Germline-derived CDR1 and CDR2 are GTSNPN and SVGIG (reference sequence). V lost 2 bases, J lost 13 bases, and 18 bases lay in between. Here the CDR3 reads CAWSPNIGLTPLHF. The CDR3 DNA sequence: TGTGCCTGGAGTCCTAATATCGGACTCACCCCCCTCCACTTT.

Comments on this clone: The junction does not match germline at one end; this may be a read error. This chain joins TRBV7-3 and TRBJ2-1; 7 positions match TRBD1. The germline CDR1 and CDR2 sequences are SGHTA and FQGTGA. CDR3 size: 13 residues. The CDR3 coding sequence is TGTGCCAGCAGCCCTCCCGGACAGGCCCTCCAGATCTTC. It codes for CASSPPGQALQIF.

The table lists this clone with a few counts. Here the CDR3 DNA reads TGCGCCAGCAGCCAAGATTGGGGACAGGGGGTGGCAGATACGCAGTATTTT. Amino acids: CASSQDWGQGVADTQYF. J is TRBJ2-3 and V is TRBV4-1, with 11 bases matching TRBD1. The CDR3 runs 17 residues. Germline assignment: CDR1 MGHRA and CDR2 YSYEKL. J lost 4 bases, V lost 0 bases, and 6 bases had no gene match.

The genes are TRBV10-3 and TRBJ2-7, with D perhaps TRBD2 (5 bases). Germline V gene data show CDR1 as ENHRY and CDR2 as SYGVKD. This CDR3 comprises 12 residues. Trimming pared 4 bases from V and 4 bases from J, leaving 8 bases between. This CDR3 is CAISAGLYEQYF. CDR3 coding DNA: TGTGCCATCAGTGCTGGACTGTACGAGCAGTACTTC.

This chain uses TRBV19 with TRBJ1-1; weak D call: TRBD1 (5 bases). The CDR3 runs to 18 residues. Germline V gives CDR1 LNHDA, CDR2 SQIVND (reference sequence). The V end lost 0 bases, the J end lost 1 base, and 18 bases lay between the germline ends. The CDR3 DNA follows: TGTGCCAGTAGTATAGATCAAACCCGACGGGGGGAGAACACTGAAGCTTTCTTT. The encoded protein is CASSIDQTRRGENTEAFF.

J is TRBJ2-5 and V is TRBV29-1; D is possibly TRBD1 (6 bases). Germline V lookup: CDR1 SQVTM, CDR2 ANQGSEA. V lost 1 base, J lost 2 bases, and 11 bases lay in between. This CDR3 has 14 residues. CDR3 loop: CSVEGGQTQETQYF. The CDR3 DNA reads TGCAGCGTTGAAGGCGGACAGACTCAAGAGACCCAGTACTTC.

This clone was recorded only once. The chain joins TRBV5-1 to TRBJ1-1; D remains unclear. Trimming took 0 bases from V and 8 from J, leaving 20 bases between them. The CDR3 has 16 amino acids. Germline V lookup: CDR1 SGHRS, CDR2 YFSETQ. The CDR3 DNA sequence: TGCGCCAGCAGCTTGGGGGATGAATTTAGAGGGCTCGAAGCTTTCTTT. Translating it yields CASSLGDEFRGLEAFF.

The chain uses TRBV14 and TRBJ2-3; D remains unclear. The V gene's germline CDR1 is SGHDN and CDR2 FVKESK. Trimming removed 3 bases at V and 2 bases at J, with 9 bases between. This CDR3 comprises 14 residues. CDR3 sequence (DNA): TGTGCCAGCAGCCATGGTAGGACCACAGATACGCAGTATTTT. Translation gives CASSHGRTTDTQYF.

This chain connects TRBV29-1 to TRBJ2-7; D is perhaps TRBD1 or TRBD2 (5 bases each). The V and J ends lost 4 bases and 2 bases respectively, with 9 bases between them. This CDR3 region has 12 residues. Germline CDR1 and CDR2: SQVTM and ANQGSEA. CDR3 loop: CSVVGRPYEQYF. The CDR3 DNA reads TGCAGCGTTGTGGGACGGCCCTACGAGCAGTACTTC.

The J gene is TRBJ2-5, the V gene TRBV7-6, with D unresolved. Per the germline V gene, CDR1 is SGHVS and CDR2 is FNYEAQ. Trimming left V 6 bases short and J 7 bases short, with 9 bases between. The CDR3 sequence is 11 residues long. The CDR3 here is CASREGMTQYF. CDR3 bases: TGTGCCAGCAGGGAAGGGATGACCCAGTACTTC.

The V and J genes are TRBV18 and TRBJ1-1, with no clear D. Germline V lookup: CDR1 KGHSH, CDR2 LQKENI. The V end was cut by 2 bases, the J end by 1 base, with 8 bases between. The CDR3 is 14 amino acids. The CDR3 DNA is TGTGCCAGCTCACCAGGGTACCAGAACACTGAAGCTTTCTTT. It is translated as CASSPGYQNTEAFF.